The 21 T cell receptor beta chains presented below share a single source sample, sequenced in a study of cytomegalovirus exposure and HLA in healthy donors. PCR involved 60 Vbeta and 13 Jbeta primers. Data came from immunoSEQ multiplex PCR; TCRdb stores just in-frame clones and leaves some out. The sample has 100,000 to 150,000 clones, approximately 80% seen once. Input material: PBMCs. The source is a woman aged 40 to 55 in good health and CMV-seropositive.

This clone was counted a few times. The chain carries TRBV6-4 and TRBJ2-2; tentative D call: TRBD2 (6 bases). The CDR3 is 14 residues long. Germline CDR1 MRHNA, CDR2 SNTAGT. The ends were cut back, 9 bases at V and 3 bases at J, with 14 bases in the middle. Here the CDR3 DNA reads TGTGCCAGTTCTAGCGCCTCGGACACCGGGGAGCTGTTTTTT. Its protein product is CASSSASDTGELFF.

This clone has only one observation. The CDR3: CASSVDGGTPYEQYF. The CDR3 region has the DNA TGTGCCAGCAGCGTGGATGGGGGGACTCCCTACGAGCAGTACTTC. The V and J genes are TRBV9 and TRBJ2-7, with a tentative D call TRBD2 (6 bases). Per germline, CDR1 SGDLS and CDR2 YYNGEE. The CDR3 contains 15 residues. V lost 2 bases, J lost 2 bases, and 14 bases lay in between.

The rearrangement joins TRBV28 to TRBJ1-2, with D unresolved. V dropped 5 bases and J dropped 8 bases, with 15 bases sitting between them. CDR1 is MDHEN, CDR2 SYDVKM, per germline. The CDR3 extends over 13 amino acids. The CDR3 here is CASSLPRERGYTF. The CDR3 DNA sequence: TGTGCCAGCAGTCTCCCTCGAGAAAGAGGCTACACCTTC.

V is TRBV5-1 and J is TRBJ2-3; TRBD2 aligns across 10 bases. This CDR3 is 14 amino acids long. Germline trimming cut 4 bases from V and 5 bases from J; bases unmatched to any gene: 4. The germline V gene has CDR1 SGHRS and CDR2 YFSETQ. CDR3 sequence reads: CASSGLAGEDTQYF. DNA for the CDR3: TGCGCCAGCAGCGGGCTAGCGGGAGAAGATACGCAGTATTTT. The whole variable domain, remainder taken from reference TRBV5-1 and TRBJ2-3, is KAGVTQTPRYLIKTRGQQVTLSCSPISGHRSVSWYQQTPGQGLQFLFEYFSETQRNKGNFPGRFSGRQFSNSRSEMNVSTLELGDSALYLCASSGLAGEDTQYFGPGTRLTVL.

CDR3 nucleotides: TGTGCCAGCAGCCAGGGGGGAGAGCAGTACTTC. Its translation: CASSQGGEQYF. The V and J genes are TRBV27 and TRBJ2-7; tentatively, D is TRBD1 (7 bases). CDR1 and CDR2 (germline): MNHEY, SMNVEV (reference sequence). Trimming removed 6 bases at V and 7 bases at J, with 10 bases between. The CDR3 runs 11 residues.

The gene calls are TRBV7-9 and TRBJ2-7; 10 bases match TRBD1. The CDR3 covers 15 residues. From germline, CDR1 is SEHNR and CDR2 FQNEAQ (reference sequence). The junction had 4 bases not matched to a gene; V was cut back by 4 bases and J by 1 base. The CDR3 region is CASSYRDRGSYEQYF. The CDR3 DNA is TGTGCCAGCAGCTACCGGGACAGGGGATCCTACGAGCAGTACTTC.

This chain links TRBV5-6 with TRBJ1-5; no definite D call. The CDR3 totals 15 residues. CDR1 is SGHDT, CDR2 YYEEEE, per germline. Trimming removed 2 bases from V and 0 bases from J, with 9 bases in between. DNA of the CDR3: TGTGCCAGCAGCTTCGGGTTAAGTAGCAATCAGCCCCAGCATTTT. Protein: CASSFGLSSNQPQHF.

The V gene is TRBV5-6, the J gene TRBJ2-7, with a weak D call TRBD1 (6 bases). The length of the CDR3 is 13 residues. Germline V gene sequence: CDR1 SGHDT, CDR2 YYEEEE. The ends were cut back, 4 bases at V and 3 bases at J, with 11 bases in the middle. For the CDR3, the DNA is TGTGCCAGCAGCCAAGGACAGTTCTACGAGCAGTACTTC. Encoded protein: CASSQGQFYEQYF.

This sequence joins TRBV29-1 and TRBJ2-7; TRBD1 is a possible D gene (5 bases). CDR1 and CDR2 (germline): SQVTM, ANQGSEA. The CDR3 length is 12 residues. V was clipped by 4 bases and J by 3 bases, with 10 bases between them. The CDR3 spells CSVASQGYEQYF. Written as DNA, the CDR3 is TGCAGCGTTGCGTCCCAGGGCTACGAGCAGTACTTC.

J is TRBJ1-4 and V is TRBV2, with 8 nucleotides matching TRBD1. Germline V gives CDR1 SNHLY, CDR2 FYNNEI. Trimming cost V 6 bases and J 7 bases; bases outside gene matches: 10. The CDR3 has 15 residues. CDR3 DNA sequence: TGTGCCAGCAGCGAATCCCAGGGGGCCGGTGAAAAACTGTTTTTT. Residues: CASSESQGAGEKLFF.

The genes are TRBV28 and TRBJ1-2; 10 nucleotides align to TRBD1. J lost 6 bases, V lost 5 bases, and 12 bases had no gene match. CDR1 MDHEN and CDR2 SYDVKM come from the germline V gene. The length of the CDR3 is 16 residues. The CDR3 region has the DNA TGTGCCAGCAGTCAAACACTACCGACAGGGGGCGATGGCTACACCTTC. Its protein is CASSQTLPTGGDGYTF.

V usage is TRBV28 and J usage is TRBJ1-5; a possible D gene is TRBD1 (6 bases). Germline CDR1 MDHEN, CDR2 SYDVKM. The CDR3 runs 15 residues. Trimming removed 3 bases at V and 5 bases at J, with 14 bases between. Here the CDR3 DNA reads TGTGCCAGCAGTTTCGTACGGACAGTTTATCAGCCCCAGCATTTT. It specifies CASSFVRTVYQPQHF. Based on the CDR3 plus reference TRBV28 and TRBJ1-5, the full variable domain is DVKVTQSSRYLVKRTGEKVFLECVQDMDHENMFWYRQDPGLGLRLIYFSYDVKMKEKGDIPEGYSVSREKKERFSLILESASTNQTSMYLCASSFVRTVYQPQHFGDGTRLSIL.

The chain uses TRBV9 and TRBJ2-2; maybe TRBD1 (5 bases). This CDR3 is built from 15 residues. V was pared by 3 bases and J by 5 bases, with 14 bases between. Per the germline V gene, CDR1 is SGDLS and CDR2 is YYNGEE. The CDR3 nucleotides are TGTGCCAGCAGCGCCACCAGGGTGAGGACCGGGGAGCTGTTTTTT. It translates to CASSATRVRTGELFF.

The V and J genes are TRBV6-6 and TRBJ1-1, with 8 nucleotides matching TRBD1. Germline V gives CDR1 MNHNY, CDR2 SVGAGI (reference sequence). V lost 6 bases to trimming and J lost 4 bases; unmatched junction nucleotides: 7. The CDR3 covers 14 residues. The CDR3 DNA reads TGTGCCAGCAGGGCAGGGGGCGCGAGCACTGAAGCTTTCTTT. Translated: CASRAGGASTEAFF.

V usage is TRBV10-3 and J usage is TRBJ1-2; D is unresolved. Germline CDR1 and CDR2: ENHRY and SYGVKD. This CDR3 comprises 16 residues. The germline V and J ends were trimmed by 2 bases and 3 bases, with 16 bases remaining between them. CDR3 DNA sequence: TGTGCCATCAGTGAGCGGCTTAACAGTGTAGACTATGGCTACACCTTC. As protein: CAISERLNSVDYGYTF.

The chain combines TRBV30 with TRBJ1-3, with TRBD1 as a possible D gene (5 bases). This CDR3 has 15 amino acids. Trimming left V 5 bases short and J 4 bases short, with 18 bases between. Germline values: CDR1 GTSNPN, CDR2 SVGIG (reference sequence). The CDR3 is CAWGLGIQGGNTIYF. The CDR3 nucleotides are TGTGCCTGGGGCCTTGGGATCCAGGGCGGAAACACCATATATTTT.

The chain joins TRBV19 to TRBJ1-5; D is possibly TRBD1 (5 bases). The CDR3 sequence is 16 residues long. Trimming cost V 5 bases and J 0 bases, with 14 bases left between them. Germline V lookup: CDR1 LNHDA, CDR2 SQIVND (reference sequence). The CDR3, as DNA: TGTGCCAGTAGTGATCTACAGGAGTTTAGCAATCAGCCCCAGCATTTT. Protein: CASSDLQEFSNQPQHF.

The chain employs TRBV29-1 and TRBJ2-5; the match to TRBD1 covers 7 bases. This CDR3 comprises 14 residues. Germline CDR1 SQVTM, CDR2 ANQGSEA. Germline trimming cut 3 bases from V and 0 bases from J; bases unmatched to any gene: 4. The CDR3 nucleotides are TGCAGCGTTGAGGACAGGCGTTACCAAGAGACCCAGTACTTC. It specifies CSVEDRRYQETQYF.

This rearrangement joins TRBV5-4 to TRBJ2-3, with 14 bases aligning to TRBD2. The CDR3 loop spans 14 amino acids. Germline V lookup: CDR1 SGHNT, CDR2 YYREEE (reference sequence). With 5 bases clipped from V and 13 bases from J, the junction kept 9 bases outside the gene matches. CDR3 loop: CASRPAGLAGVEYF. Here the CDR3 DNA reads TGTGCCAGCAGACCCGCGGGACTAGCGGGAGTCGAGTATTTT.

The chain links TRBV28 to TRBJ1-5; no reliable D call. Trimming took 5 bases from V and 3 from J, leaving 11 bases between them. Looked up from germline, CDR1 is MDHEN and CDR2 is SYDVKM. The CDR3 sequence is 14 residues long. The CDR3 reads CASSPTRLNQPQHF. Written as DNA, the CDR3 is TGTGCCAGCAGTCCTACTCGTCTCAATCAGCCCCAGCATTTT. The full variable domain, with the rest looked up from reference TRBV28 and TRBJ1-5, is DVKVTQSSRYLVKRTGEKVFLECVQDMDHENMFWYRQDPGLGLRLIYFSYDVKMKEKGDIPEGYSVSREKKERFSLILESASTNQTSMYLCASSPTRLNQPQHFGDGTRLSIL.

This clone was observed a few times. This chain joins TRBV19 and TRBJ1-2; D is unresolved. The V end lost 3 bases, the J end lost 0 bases, and 8 bases lay between the germline ends. Germline V gene lookup returns CDR1 LNHDA and CDR2 SQIVND (reference sequence). The CDR3 covers 14 residues. The CDR3 reads CASSIPGSNYGYTF. CDR3 DNA: TGTGCCAGTAGTATCCCAGGATCTAACTATGGCTACACCTTC.